What follows is one T cell receptor (beta chain) and its context. This entry is derived from a study of T cell responses to AZD1222 COVID-19 vaccine. Sequencing was performed with immunoSEQ multiplex PCR; in TCRdb, only in-frame clones are kept and a portion is missing. Its table records about 140,000 clones. The receptor was isolated from an adult in good health. The specimen sequenced was peripheral blood.

The DNA for the CDR3 is TGCGCCAGCAGCCAAGACCCAGGGCGTGGAAACACCATATATTTT. It specifies CASSQDPGRGNTIYF. V usage is TRBV4-1 and J usage is TRBJ1-3, with a weak D call TRBD1 (5 bases). CDR3 length: 15 residues. The germline V and J ends were trimmed by 0 bases and 3 bases, with 9 bases remaining between them. From germline, CDR1 is MGHRA and CDR2 YSYEKL.